This T cell receptor (beta chain) was identified in a study of blood T cell repertoires in COVID-19. Turning to the study itself: There were acute and convalescent COVID-19 samples, and they came from the United States, Italy and Spain. PBMCs, B-cell-depleted T cells, or T cells provided the cDNA or gDNA that made up the material.

V gave up 1 base and J gave up 4 bases, with 15 bases separating them. Looked up from germline, CDR1 is MNHEY and CDR2 is SMNVEV (reference sequence). The CDR3 is 16 amino acids. In the authors' workflow: Nucleated cell number was recorded as an estimate derived from reference gene primer amplification. The repertoire was sequenced with immunoSEQ multiplex PCR; TCRdb's copy has only in-frame clones and lacks some. V and J calls and clone size are given by that table; D and trimming were obtained from the DNA. The sample records about 89,000 clones, 82% being singletons. This chain joins TRBV27 and TRBJ2-3, with a weak D call TRBD2 (6 bases). The sequence was obtained from a man aged 70 or older with acute or convalescent COVID-19. Input material: peripheral blood. This CDR3 reads CASSLWAVGGADTQYF. The DNA of the CDR3 is TGTGCCAGCAGTTTATGGGCGGTGGGAGGAGCAGATACGCAGTATTTT.